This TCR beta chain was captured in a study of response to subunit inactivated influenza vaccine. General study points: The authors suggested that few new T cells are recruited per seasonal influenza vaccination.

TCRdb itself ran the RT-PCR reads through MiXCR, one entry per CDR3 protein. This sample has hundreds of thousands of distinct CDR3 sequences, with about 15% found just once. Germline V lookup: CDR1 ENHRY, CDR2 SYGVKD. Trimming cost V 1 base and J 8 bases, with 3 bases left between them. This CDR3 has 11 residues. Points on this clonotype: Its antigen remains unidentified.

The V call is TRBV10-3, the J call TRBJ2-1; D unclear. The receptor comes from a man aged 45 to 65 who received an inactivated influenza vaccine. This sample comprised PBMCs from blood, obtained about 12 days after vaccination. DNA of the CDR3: TGTGCCATCAGTGAGTATTATGAGCAGTTCTTC. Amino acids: CAISEYYEQFF.